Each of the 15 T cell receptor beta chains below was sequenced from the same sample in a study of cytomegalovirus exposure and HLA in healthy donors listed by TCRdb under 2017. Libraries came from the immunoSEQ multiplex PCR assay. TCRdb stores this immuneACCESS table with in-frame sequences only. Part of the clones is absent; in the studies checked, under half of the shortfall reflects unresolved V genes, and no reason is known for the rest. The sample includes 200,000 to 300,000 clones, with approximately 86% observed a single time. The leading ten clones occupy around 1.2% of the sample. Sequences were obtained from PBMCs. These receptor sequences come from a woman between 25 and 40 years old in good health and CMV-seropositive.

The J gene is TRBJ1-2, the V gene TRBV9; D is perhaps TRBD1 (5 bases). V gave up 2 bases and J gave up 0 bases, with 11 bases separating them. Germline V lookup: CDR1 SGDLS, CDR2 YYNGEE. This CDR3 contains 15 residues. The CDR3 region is CASSVAGRANYGYTF. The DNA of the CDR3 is TGTGCCAGCAGCGTGGCCGGCAGGGCTAACTATGGCTACACCTTC.

CDR3 amino acids: CASSWEVGQGADTQYF. The CDR3 nucleotides are TGTGCCAGCAGCTGGGAAGTAGGGCAGGGGGCGGATACGCAGTATTTT. V usage is TRBV11-2 and J usage is TRBJ2-3, with 8 bases matching TRBD1. The CDR3 runs to 16 residues. Germline V gene sequence: CDR1 SGHAT, CDR2 FQNNGV. V gave up 4 bases and J gave up 6 bases; unmatched junction bases: 12.

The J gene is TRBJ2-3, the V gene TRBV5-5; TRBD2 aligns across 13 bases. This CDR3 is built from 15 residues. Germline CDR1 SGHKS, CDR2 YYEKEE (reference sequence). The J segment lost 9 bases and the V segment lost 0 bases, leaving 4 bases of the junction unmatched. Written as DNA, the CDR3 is TGTGCCAGCAGCTTGGTTGGACTAGCGGGAGAGACGCAGTATTTT. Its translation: CASSLVGLAGETQYF.

The CDR3 reads CSARQGDEKLFF. DNA for the CDR3: TGCAGCGCAAGACAGGGGGATGAAAAACTGTTTTTT. The chain links TRBV29-1 to TRBJ1-4, with 9 nucleotides matching TRBD1. This CDR3 has 12 amino acids. J lost 6 bases, V lost 7 bases, and 3 bases had no gene match. Germline lookup yields CDR1 SQVTM and CDR2 ANQGSEA.

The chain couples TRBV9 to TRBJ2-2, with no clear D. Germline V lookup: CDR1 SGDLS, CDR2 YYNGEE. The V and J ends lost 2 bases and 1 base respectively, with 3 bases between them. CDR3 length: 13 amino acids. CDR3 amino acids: CASSVKNTGELFF. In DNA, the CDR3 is TGTGCCAGCAGCGTTAAGAACACCGGGGAGCTGTTTTTT. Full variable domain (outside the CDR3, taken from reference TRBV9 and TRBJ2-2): DSGVTQTPKHLITATGQRVTLRCSPRSGDLSVYWYQQSLDQGLQFLIQYYNGEERAKGNILERFSAQQFPDLHSELNLSSLELGDSALYFCASSVKNTGELFFGEGSRLTVL.

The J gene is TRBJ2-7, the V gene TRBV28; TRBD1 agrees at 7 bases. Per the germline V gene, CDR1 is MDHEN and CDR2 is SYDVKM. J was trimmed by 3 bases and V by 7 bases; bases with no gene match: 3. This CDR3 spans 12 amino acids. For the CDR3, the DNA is TGTGCCAGCACCGGACAGGTCTACGAGCAGTACTTC. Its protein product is CASTGQVYEQYF.

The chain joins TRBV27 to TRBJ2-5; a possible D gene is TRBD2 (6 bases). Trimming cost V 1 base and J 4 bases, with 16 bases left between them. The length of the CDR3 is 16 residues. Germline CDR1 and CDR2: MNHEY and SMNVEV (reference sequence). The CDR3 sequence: CASSLYGGITGETQYF. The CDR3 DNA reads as TGTGCCAGCAGTTTATATGGCGGGATAACTGGAGAGACCCAGTACTTC.

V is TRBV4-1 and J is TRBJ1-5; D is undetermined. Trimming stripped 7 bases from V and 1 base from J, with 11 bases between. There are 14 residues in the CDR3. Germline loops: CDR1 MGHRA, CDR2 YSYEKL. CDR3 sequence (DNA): TGCGCCAGCAAAGCCGTCGGGAGCAATCAGCCCCAGCATTTT. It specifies CASKAVGSNQPQHF.

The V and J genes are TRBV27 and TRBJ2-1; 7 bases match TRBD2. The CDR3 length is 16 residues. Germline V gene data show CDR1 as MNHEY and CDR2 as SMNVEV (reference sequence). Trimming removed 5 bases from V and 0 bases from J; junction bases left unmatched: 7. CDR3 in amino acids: CASSLLAGSSYNEQFF. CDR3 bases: TGTGCCAGCAGTCTCTTAGCGGGTTCCTCCTACAATGAGCAGTTCTTC.

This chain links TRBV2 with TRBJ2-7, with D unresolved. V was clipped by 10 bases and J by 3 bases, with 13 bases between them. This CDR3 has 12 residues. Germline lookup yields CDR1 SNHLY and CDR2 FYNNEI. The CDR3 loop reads CATPGPGYEQYF. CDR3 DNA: TGTGCCACTCCTGGCCCAGGCTACGAGCAGTACTTC.

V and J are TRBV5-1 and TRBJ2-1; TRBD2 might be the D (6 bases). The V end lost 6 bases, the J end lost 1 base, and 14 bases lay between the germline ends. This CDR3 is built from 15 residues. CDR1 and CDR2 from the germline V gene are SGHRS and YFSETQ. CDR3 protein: CASIGGTESYNEQFF. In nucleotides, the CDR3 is TGCGCCAGCATTGGTGGGACTGAATCCTACAATGAGCAGTTCTTC.

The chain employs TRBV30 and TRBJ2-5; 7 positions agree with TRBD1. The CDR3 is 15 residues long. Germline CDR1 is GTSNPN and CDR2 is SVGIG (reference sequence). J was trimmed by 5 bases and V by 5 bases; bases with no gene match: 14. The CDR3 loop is CAWGELTGSRETQYF. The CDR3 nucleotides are TGTGCCTGGGGGGAACTGACAGGGTCGAGGGAGACCCAGTACTTC.

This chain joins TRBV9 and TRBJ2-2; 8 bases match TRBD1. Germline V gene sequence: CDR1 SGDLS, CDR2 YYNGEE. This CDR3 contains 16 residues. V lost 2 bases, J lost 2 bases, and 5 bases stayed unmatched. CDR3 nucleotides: TGTGCCAGCAGCGTCAACCAGGGGGCTAACACCGGGGAGCTGTTTTTT. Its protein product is CASSVNQGANTGELFF.

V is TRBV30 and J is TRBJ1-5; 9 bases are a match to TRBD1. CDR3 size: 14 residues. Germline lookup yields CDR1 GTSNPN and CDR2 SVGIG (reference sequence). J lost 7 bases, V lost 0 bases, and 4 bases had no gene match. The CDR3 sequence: CAWSVQGAYQPQHF. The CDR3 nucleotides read TGTGCCTGGAGTGTACAGGGGGCCTACCAGCCCCAGCATTTT.

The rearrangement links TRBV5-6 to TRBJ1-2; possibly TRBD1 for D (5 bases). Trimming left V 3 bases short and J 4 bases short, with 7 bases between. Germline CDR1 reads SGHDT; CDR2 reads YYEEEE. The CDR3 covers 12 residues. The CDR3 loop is CASSSGVYGYTF. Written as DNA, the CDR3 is TGTGCCAGCAGCTCGGGGGTCTATGGCTACACCTTC.